This T cell receptor beta chain was recorded in a study of CD8+ T cells in alopecia areata. The CDR3 consists of 14 residues. Germline-derived CDR1 and CDR2 are MNHEY and SMNVEV (reference sequence). V was clipped by 4 bases and J by 3 bases, with 13 bases between them. Peripheral blood and lesional scalp punch biopsies were taken from alopecia areata patients. Sequencing used cDNA as its template, made by extracting RNA and reverse transcribing it. Data came from immunoSEQ multiplex PCR; TCRdb stores just in-frame clones and leaves some out. The table includes roughly 60,000 clones, about 40% detected once.

This sequence joins TRBV27 and TRBJ2-7; D call uncertain. The specimen was NKG2D-low CD8+ T cells sorted from blood. The TCR originated in a human donor with alopecia areata. CDR3 sequence reads: CASSWSGGYYEQYF. The CDR3 DNA is TGTGCCAGCAGTTGGAGTGGCGGATACTACGAGCAGTACTTC.